This T cell receptor beta chain was captured in a study of Graves' ophthalmopathy and Graves' hyperthyroidism. PBMCs were obtained from roughly 9.5 ml of fresh peripheral blood. Germline V CDR1 and CDR2: SGHTA, FQGTGA. V trimming: 3 bases; J trimming: 6 bases; junction bases outside the gene matches: 4. This CDR3 has 15 residues. At least ten counts were recorded for this clonotype. RNA transcripts served as template for amplifying TCR beta CDR3 sequences. First-round RT-PCR employed HTBI primers, with a second-round multiplex PCR after it. TCRdb re-called the multiplex PCR reads through MiXCR, storing one row per CDR3 protein. Of a few hundred thousand distinct CDR3 sequences listed, 17% are singletons.

This clonotype was obtained from an adult woman with stable Graves' hyperthyroidism. The V and J genes are TRBV7-3 and TRBJ2-2, with TRBD2 matching over 10 bases. Input material: peripheral blood. The CDR3 region is CASSFASGSSGELFF. The CDR3 region has the DNA TGTGCCAGCAGCTTTGCTAGCGGGAGTTCCGGGGAGCTGTTTTTT.